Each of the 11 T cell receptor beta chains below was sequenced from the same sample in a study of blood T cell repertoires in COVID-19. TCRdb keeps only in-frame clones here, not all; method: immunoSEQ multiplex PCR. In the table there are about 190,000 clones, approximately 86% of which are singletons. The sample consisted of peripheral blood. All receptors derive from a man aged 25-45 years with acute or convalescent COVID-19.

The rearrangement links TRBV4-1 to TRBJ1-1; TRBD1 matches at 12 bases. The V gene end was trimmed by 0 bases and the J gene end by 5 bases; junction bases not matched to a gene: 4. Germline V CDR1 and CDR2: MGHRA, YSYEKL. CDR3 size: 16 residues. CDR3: CASSQEGTGGRTEAFF. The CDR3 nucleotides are TGCGCCAGCAGCCAAGAAGGGACAGGGGGCCGGACTGAAGCTTTCTTT.

DNA for the CDR3: TGTGCCAGCAACTCCCGGGGGGAGGAGGGAGAGACCCAGTACTTC. Its translation is CASNSRGEEGETQYF. The chain is built from TRBV9 and TRBJ2-5; 7 bases fit TRBD2. The trim removed 6 bases at V and 4 bases at J, leaving 12 bases unmatched. The germline CDR1 and CDR2 sequences are SGDLS and YYNGEE. This CDR3 region has 15 residues.

The CDR3, as DNA: TGTGCCAGCTCCCCGATACCTACCCCCTATGGCTACACCTTC. This codes for CASSPIPTPYGYTF. The chain has TRBV18 and TRBJ1-2; no clear D. This CDR3 contains 14 residues. Germline assignment: CDR1 KGHSH and CDR2 LQKENI. The V and J ends lost 6 bases and 4 bases respectively, with 15 bases between them.

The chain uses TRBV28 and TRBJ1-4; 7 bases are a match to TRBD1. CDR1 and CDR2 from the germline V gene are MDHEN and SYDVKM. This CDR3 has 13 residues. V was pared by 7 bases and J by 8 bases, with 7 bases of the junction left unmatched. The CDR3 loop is CASKVTGKEKLFF. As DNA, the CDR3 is TGTGCCAGCAAAGTGACAGGGAAGGAAAAACTGTTTTTT.

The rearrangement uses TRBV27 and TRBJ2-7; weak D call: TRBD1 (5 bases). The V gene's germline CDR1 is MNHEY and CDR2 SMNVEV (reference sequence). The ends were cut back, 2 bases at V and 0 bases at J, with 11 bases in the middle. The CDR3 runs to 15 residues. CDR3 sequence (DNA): TGTGCCAGCAGTTTAACGACAGCGAGCTCCTACGAGCAGTACTTC. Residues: CASSLTTASSYEQYF.

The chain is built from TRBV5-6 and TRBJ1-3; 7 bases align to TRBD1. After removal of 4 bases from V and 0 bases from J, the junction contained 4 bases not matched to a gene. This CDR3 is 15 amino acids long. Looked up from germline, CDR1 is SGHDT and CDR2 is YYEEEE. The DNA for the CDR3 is TGTGCCAGCAGCAACACAGGGGCCTCTGGAAACACCATATATTTT. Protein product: CASSNTGASGNTIYF.

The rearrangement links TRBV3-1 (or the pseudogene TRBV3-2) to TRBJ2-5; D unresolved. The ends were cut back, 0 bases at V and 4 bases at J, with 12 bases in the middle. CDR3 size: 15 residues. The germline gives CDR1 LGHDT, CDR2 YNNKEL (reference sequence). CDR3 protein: CASSQDGTELETQYF. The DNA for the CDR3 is TGTGCCAGCAGCCAAGACGGAACAGAGCTAGAGACCCAGTACTTC.

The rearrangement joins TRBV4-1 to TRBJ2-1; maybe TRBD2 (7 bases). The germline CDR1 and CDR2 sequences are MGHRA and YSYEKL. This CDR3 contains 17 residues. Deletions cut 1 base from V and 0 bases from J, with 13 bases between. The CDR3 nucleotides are TGCGCCAGCAGCCAAGGGGAGGGGACAAGCTCCTACAATGAGCAGTTCTTC. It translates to CASSQGEGTSSYNEQFF.

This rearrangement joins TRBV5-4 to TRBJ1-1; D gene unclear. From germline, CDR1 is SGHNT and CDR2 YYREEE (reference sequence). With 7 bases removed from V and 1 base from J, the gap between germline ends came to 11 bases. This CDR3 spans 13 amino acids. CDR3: CASESAENTEAFF. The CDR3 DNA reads TGTGCCAGCGAAAGTGCAGAGAACACTGAAGCTTTCTTT.

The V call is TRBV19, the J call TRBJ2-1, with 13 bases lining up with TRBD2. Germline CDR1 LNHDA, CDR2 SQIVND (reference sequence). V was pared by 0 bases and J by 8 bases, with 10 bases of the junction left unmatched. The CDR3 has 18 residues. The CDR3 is CASSIEYFGLAGVYEQFF. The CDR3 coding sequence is TGTGCCAGTAGTATAGAGTATTTCGGACTAGCGGGAGTCTATGAGCAGTTCTTC.

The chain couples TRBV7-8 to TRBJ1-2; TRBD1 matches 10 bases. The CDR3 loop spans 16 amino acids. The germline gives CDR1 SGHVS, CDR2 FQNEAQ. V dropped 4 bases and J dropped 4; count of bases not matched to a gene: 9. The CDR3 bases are TGTGCCAGCAGCTATATAGGGACAGGGGTTACCTATGGCTACACCTTC. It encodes CASSYIGTGVTYGYTF.